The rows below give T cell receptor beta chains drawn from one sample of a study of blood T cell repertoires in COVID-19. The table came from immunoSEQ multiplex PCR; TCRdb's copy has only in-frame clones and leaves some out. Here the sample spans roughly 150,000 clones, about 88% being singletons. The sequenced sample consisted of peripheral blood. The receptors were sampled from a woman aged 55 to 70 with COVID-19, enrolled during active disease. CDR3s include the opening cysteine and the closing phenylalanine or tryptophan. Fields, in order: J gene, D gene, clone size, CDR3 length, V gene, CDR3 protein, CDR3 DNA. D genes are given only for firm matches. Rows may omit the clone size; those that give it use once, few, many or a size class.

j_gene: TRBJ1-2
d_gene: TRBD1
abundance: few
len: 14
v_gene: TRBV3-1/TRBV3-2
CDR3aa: CASRHRGTNYGYTF
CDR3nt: TGTGCCAGCAGACACAGGGGAACCAACTATGGCTACACCTTC

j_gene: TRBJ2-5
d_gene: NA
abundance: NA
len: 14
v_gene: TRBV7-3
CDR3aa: CASSLRGGEQTQYF
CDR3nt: TGTGCCAGCAGCTTGAGGGGGGGAGAACAGACCCAGTACTTC

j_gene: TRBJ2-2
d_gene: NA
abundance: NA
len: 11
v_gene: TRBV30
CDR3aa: CASRATGELFF
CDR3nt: TGTGCCTCGCGAGCCACCGGGGAGCTGTTTTTT

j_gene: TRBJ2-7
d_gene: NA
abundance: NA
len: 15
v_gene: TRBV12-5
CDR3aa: CASALSGSAYHEQYF
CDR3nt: TGTGCTAGTGCCCTCTCGGGAAGTGCCTACCACGAGCAGTACTTC

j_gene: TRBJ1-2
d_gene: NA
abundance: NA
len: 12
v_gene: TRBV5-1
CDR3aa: CASSLQGDGYTF
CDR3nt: TGCGCCAGCAGCTTACAGGGAGATGGCTACACCTTC

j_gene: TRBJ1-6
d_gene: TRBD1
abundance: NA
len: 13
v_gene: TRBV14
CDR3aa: CASSPTGSSPLHF
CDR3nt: TGTGCCAGCAGCCCGACAGGGTCTTCACCCCTCCACTTT

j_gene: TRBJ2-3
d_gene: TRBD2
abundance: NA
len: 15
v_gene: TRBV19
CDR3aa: CASSIGGVSTDTQYF
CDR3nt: TGTGCCAGTAGTATTGGGGGGGTGAGCACAGATACGCAGTATTTT

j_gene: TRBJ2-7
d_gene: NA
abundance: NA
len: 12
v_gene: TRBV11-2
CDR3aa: CASSSYEDEQYF
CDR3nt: TGTGCCAGCAGCTCGTACGAGGACGAGCAGTACTTC

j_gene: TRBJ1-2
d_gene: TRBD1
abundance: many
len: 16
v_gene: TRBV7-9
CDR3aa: CASSPTTQGSHSGYTF
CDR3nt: TGTGCCAGCAGCCCCACCACACAGGGGTCCCACTCTGGCTACACCTTC

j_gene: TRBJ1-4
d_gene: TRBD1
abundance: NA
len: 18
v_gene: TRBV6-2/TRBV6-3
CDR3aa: CASSYPTRTGSSPEKLFF
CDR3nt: TGTGCCAGCAGTTACCCCACAAGGACAGGGAGCAGTCCTGAAAAACTGTTTTTT

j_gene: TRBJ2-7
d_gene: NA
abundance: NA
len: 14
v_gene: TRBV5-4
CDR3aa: CASSLNEGTYEQYF
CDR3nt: TGTGCCAGCAGCTTGAATGAGGGAACCTACGAGCAGTACTTC

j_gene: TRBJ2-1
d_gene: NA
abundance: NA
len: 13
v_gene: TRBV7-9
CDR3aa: CASSISGRNEQFF
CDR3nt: TGTGCCAGCAGCATAAGTGGGAGGAATGAGCAGTTCTTC

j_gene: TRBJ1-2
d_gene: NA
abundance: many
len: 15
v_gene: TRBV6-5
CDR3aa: CASSLYQGGNYGYTF
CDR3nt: TGTGCCAGCAGTTTATACCAGGGAGGGAACTATGGCTACACCTTC

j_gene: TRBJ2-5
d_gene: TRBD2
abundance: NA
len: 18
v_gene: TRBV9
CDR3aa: CASSGAGLAGGPTETQYF
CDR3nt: TGTGCCAGCAGCGGAGCGGGACTAGCGGGGGGGCCGACGGAGACCCAGTACTTC

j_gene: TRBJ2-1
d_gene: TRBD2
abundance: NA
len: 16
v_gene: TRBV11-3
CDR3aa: CASSLGVGLAGAEQFF
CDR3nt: TGTGCCAGCAGCTTAGGCGTGGGACTAGCGGGAGCTGAGCAGTTCTTC

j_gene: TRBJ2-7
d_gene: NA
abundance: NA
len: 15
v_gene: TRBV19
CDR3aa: CASSWSRGSLGEQYF
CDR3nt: TGTGCCAGTAGTTGGAGCAGGGGTTCCCTGGGCGAGCAGTACTTC

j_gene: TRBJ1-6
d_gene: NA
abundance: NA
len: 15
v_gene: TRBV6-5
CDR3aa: CASSYSGASNSPLHF
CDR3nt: TGTGCCAGCAGTTACTCGGGGGCTTCTAATTCACCCCTCCACTTT